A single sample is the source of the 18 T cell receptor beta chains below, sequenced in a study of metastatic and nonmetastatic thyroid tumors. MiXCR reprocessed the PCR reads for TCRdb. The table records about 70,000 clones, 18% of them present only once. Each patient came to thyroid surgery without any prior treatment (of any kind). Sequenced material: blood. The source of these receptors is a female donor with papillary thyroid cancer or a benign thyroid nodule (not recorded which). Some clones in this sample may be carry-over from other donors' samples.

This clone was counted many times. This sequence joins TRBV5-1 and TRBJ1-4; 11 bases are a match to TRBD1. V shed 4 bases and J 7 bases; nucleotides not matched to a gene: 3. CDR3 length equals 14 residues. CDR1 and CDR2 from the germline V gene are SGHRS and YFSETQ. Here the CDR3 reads CASSKGQGVEKLFF. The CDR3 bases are TGCGCCAGCAGCAAGGGACAGGGGGTTGAAAAACTGTTTTTT.

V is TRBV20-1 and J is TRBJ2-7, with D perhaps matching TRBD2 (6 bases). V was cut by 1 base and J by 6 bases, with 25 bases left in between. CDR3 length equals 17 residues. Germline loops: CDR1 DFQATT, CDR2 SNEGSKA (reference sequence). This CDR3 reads CSARGFSGGTGWAEQYF. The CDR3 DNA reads TGCAGTGCTAGAGGGTTTAGCGGAGGCACCGGGTGGGCCGAGCAGTACTTC.

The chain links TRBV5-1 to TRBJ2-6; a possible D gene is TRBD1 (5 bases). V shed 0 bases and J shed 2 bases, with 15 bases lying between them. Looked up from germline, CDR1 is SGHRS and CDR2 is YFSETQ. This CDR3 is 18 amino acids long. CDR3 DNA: TGCGCCAGCAGCTTGGTGGCAGGGTTCGTGACTGGGGCCAACGTCCTGACTTTC. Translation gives CASSLVAGFVTGANVLTF.

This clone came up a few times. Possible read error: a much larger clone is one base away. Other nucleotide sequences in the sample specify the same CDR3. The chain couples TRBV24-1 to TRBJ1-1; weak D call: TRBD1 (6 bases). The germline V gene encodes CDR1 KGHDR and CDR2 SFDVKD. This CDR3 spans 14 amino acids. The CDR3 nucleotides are TGTGCCACCAGTGCCGTGGACAGTAACGCTGAGGCTTTCTTT. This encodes CATSAVDSNAEAFF.

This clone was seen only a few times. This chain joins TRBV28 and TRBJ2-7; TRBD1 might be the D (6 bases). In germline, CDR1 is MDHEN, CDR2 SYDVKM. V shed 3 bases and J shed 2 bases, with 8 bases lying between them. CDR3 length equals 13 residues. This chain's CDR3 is CASSFWGPYEQYF. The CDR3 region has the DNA TGTGCCAGCAGTTTTTGGGGGCCCTACGAGCAGTACTTC.

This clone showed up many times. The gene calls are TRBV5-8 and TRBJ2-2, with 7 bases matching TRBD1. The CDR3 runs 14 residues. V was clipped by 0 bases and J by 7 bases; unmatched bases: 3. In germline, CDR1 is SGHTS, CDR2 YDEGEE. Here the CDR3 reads CASSLATGIGELFF. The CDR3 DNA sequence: TGTGCCAGCAGCTTGGCGACAGGGATCGGGGAGCTGTTTTTT.

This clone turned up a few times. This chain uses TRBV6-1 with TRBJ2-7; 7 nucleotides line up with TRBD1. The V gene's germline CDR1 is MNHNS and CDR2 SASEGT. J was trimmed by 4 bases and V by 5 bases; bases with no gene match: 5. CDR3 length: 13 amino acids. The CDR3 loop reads CASSRQGDYEQYF. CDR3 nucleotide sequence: TGTGCCAGCAGTCGGCAGGGGGATTACGAGCAGTACTTC.

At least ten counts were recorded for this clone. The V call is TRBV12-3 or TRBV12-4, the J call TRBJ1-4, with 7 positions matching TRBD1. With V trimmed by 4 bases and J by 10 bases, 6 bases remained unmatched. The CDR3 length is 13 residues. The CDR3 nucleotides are TGTGCCAGCAGTTGGCAAGGGGGCCGAAAACTGTTTTTT. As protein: CASSWQGGRKLFF.

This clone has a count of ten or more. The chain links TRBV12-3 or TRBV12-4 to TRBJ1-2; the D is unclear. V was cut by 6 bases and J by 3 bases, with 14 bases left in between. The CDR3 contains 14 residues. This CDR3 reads CASSPRAGYYGYTF. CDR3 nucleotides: TGTGCCAGCAGCCCCCGGGCAGGATACTATGGCTACACCTTC.

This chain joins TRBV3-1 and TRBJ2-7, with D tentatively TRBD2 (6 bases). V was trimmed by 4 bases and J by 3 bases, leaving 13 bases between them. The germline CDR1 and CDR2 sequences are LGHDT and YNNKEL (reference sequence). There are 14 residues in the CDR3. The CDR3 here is CASSRGTESYEQYF. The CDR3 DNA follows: TGTGCCAGCAGCCGCGGGACGGAGAGCTACGAGCAGTACTTC.

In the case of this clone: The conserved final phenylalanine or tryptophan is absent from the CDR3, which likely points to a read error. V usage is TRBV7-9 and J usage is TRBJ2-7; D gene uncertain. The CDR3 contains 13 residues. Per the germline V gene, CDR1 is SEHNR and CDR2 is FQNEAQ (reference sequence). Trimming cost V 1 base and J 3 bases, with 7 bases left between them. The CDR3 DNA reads TGTGCCAGCAGCTTAGAGGGATACTACGAGCAGTACATC. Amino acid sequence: CASSLEGYYEQYI.

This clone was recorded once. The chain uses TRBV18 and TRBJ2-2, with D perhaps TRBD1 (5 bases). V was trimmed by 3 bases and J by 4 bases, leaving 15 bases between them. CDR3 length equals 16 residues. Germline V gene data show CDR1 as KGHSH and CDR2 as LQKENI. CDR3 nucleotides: TGTGCCAGCTCACCGGTGACGCTACAGGTCACCGGGGAGCTGTTTTTT. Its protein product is CASSPVTLQVTGELFF.

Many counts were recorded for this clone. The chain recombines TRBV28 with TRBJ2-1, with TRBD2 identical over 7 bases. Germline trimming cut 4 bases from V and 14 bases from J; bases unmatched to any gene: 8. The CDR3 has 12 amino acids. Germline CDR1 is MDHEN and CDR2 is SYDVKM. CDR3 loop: CASSSWTSSKFF. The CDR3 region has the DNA TGTGCCAGCAGTTCTTGGACTAGTAGTAAGTTCTTC.

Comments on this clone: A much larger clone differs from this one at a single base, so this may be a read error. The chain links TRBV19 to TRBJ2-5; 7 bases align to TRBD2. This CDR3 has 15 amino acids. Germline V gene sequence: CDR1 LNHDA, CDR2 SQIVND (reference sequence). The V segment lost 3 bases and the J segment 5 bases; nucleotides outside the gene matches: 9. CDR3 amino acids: CASSIGGGGVETQYF. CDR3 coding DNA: TGTGCCAGTAGTATCGGGGGTGGGGGGGTGGAGACCCAGTACTTC.

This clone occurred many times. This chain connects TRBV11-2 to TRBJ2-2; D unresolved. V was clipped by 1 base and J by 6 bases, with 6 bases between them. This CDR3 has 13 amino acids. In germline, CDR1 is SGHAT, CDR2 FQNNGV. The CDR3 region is CASSLGSSGELFF. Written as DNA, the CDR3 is TGTGCCAGCAGCTTAGGTAGTTCCGGGGAGCTGTTTTTT.

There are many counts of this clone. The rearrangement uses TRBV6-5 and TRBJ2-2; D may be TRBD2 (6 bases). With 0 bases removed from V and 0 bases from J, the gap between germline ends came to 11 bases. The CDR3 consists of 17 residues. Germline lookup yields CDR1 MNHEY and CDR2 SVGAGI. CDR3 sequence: CASSYSTGATNTGELFF. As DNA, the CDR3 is TGTGCCAGCAGTTACTCCACGGGAGCCACGAACACCGGGGAGCTGTTTTTT.

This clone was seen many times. The CDR3 spells CASSLVGPEGKLFF. The CDR3 DNA follows: TGCGCCAGCAGCTTGGTAGGGCCAGAGGGAAAACTGTTTTTT. The chain employs TRBV5-1 and TRBJ1-4; D gene ambiguous. Germline values: CDR1 SGHRS, CDR2 YFSETQ. CDR3 length: 14 amino acids. V shed 0 bases and J shed 10 bases, with 13 bases lying between them.

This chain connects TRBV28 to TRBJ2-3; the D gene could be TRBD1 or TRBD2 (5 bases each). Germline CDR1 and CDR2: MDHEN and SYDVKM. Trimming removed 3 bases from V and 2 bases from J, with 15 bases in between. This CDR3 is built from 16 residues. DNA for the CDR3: TGTGCCAGCAGTTTGGTGCCTCGGGGCTCCACAGATACGCAGTATTTT. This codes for CASSLVPRGSTDTQYF.